Detailed here is one T cell receptor beta chain. Its antigen remains unidentified. Graft specimens yielded both intraepithelial and lamina propria lymphocytes. V gave up 7 bases and J gave up 1 base, with 10 bases separating them. CDR3 length: 13 amino acids. CDR1 is PRHDT, CDR2 FYEKMQ, per germline (reference sequence). This entry belongs to a study of graft-versus-host responses after intestinal transplantation. Study observations and caveats: An association linked early post-transplant HvG declines with peak circulating GvH clone levels.

Here immunoSEQ multiplex PCR was the method, and the copy in TCRdb shows in-frame clones only, minus some. The sample holds some 8,200 clones; around 80% are singletons and the top ten take roughly 13%. The chain combines TRBV13 with TRBJ1-1; D not resolved. The sequencing used ileum tissue, collected about 230 days after intestinal transplant. This TCR derives from a human patient who received an intestinal transplant, so some T cells may come from the graft donor. The CDR3 coding sequence is TGTGCCAGCATAGTGCGGGGGAACACTGAAGCTTTCTTT. As protein: CASIVRGNTEAFF.